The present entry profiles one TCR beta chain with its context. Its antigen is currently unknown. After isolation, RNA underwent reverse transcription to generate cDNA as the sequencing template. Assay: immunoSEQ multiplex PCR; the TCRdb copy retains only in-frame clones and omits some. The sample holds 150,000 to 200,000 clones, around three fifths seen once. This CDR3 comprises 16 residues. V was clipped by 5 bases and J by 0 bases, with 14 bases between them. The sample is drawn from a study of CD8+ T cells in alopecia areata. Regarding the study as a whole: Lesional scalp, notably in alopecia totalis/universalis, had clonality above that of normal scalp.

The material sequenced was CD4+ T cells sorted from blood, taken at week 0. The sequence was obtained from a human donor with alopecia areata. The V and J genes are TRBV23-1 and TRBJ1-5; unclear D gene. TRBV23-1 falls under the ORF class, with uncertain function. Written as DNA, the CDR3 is TGCGCCAGCAGTTCTTACCTGATTTATAGCAATCAGCCCCAGCATTTT. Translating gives CASSSYLIYSNQPQHF.